Detailed here is one T cell receptor beta chain. Its antigen remains unknown. This sample is drawn from a study of long-term antiretroviral therapy in people with HIV. Overall study findings and caveats: Researchers lacked any data on ART adherence, viral resistance or therapy changes.

This CDR3 has 18 residues. CDR1 is SEHNR, CDR2 FQNEAQ, per germline (reference sequence). Trimming stripped 2 bases from V and 3 bases from J, with 22 bases between. Runs used v3.0 of the immunoSEQ assay and were done at survey level. This table comes from immunoSEQ multiplex PCR, and its TCRdb copy is limited to in-frame clones, with some not included. The sample holds some 15,000 clones, around 85% seen once. This chain joins TRBV7-9 and TRBJ2-5, with D possibly being TRBD1 (5 bases). This receptor was identified in a man aged 25-40 years with HIV. This sample comprised unsorted PBMCs, obtained approximately 1.3 years before starting antiretroviral therapy. The DNA for the CDR3 is TGTGCCAGCAGCTTAAGAAGGGTCAGAAGGGGCCTTGAAGAGACCCAGTACTTC. Its translation is CASSLRRVRRGLEETQYF.